This record covers a single T cell receptor beta chain. These data originate in a study of T cell changes during pregnancy in multiple sclerosis. The data were produced by immunoSEQ multiplex PCR, yet TCRdb's version contains in-frame clones alone and is incomplete. This table has about 100,000 clones, about 91% appearing once. The CDR3 runs 15 residues. Germline CDR1 and CDR2: MNHNS and SASEGT. J gave up 6 bases and V 6 bases, and 10 bases lay outside the gene matches. V is TRBV6-1 and J is TRBJ2-3; 9 bases agree with TRBD1. This receptor was taken from a female donor with multiple sclerosis, enrolled in a pregnancy study. This specimen consisted of peripheral blood, obtained in the second trimester of pregnancy. In DNA form, the CDR3 reads TGTGCCAGCAGGGACAGGGGTCCAGCTTTGGATACGCAGTATTTT. Its translation: CASRDRGPALDTQYF.